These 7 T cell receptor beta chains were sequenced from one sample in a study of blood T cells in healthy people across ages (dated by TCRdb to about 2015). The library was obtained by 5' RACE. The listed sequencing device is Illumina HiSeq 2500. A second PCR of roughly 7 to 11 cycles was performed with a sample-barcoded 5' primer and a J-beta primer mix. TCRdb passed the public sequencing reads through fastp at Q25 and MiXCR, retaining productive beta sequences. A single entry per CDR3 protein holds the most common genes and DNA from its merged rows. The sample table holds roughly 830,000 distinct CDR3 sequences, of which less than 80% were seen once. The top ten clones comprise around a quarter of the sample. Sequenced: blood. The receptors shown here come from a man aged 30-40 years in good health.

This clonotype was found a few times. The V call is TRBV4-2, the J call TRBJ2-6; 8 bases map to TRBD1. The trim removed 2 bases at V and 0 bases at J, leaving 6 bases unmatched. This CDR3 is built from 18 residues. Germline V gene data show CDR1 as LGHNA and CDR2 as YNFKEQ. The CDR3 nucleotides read TGTGCCAGCAGCCAACCTACAGGGGGGATCTCTGGGGCCAACGTCCTGACTTTC. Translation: CASSQPTGGISGANVLTF.

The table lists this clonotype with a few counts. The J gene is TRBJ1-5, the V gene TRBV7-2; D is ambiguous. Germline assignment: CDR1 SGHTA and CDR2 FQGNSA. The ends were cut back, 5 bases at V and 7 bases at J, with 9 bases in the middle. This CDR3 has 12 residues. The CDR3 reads CASSTPPQPQHF. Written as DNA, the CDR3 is TGTGCCAGCAGCACACCCCCACAGCCCCAGCATTTT.

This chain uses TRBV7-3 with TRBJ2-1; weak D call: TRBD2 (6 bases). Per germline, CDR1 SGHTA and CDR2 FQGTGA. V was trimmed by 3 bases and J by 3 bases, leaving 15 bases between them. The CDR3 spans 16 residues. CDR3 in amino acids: CASSFSSAGFYNEQFF. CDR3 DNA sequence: TGTGCCAGCAGCTTCTCGTCCGCGGGGTTCTACAATGAGCAGTTCTTC. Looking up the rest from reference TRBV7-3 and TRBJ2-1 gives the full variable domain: GAGVSQTPSNKVTEKGKYVELRCDPISGHTALYWYRQSLGQGPEFLIYFQGTGAADDSGLPNDRFFAVRPEGSVSTLKIQRTERGDSAVYLCASSFSSAGFYNEQFFGPGTRLTVL.

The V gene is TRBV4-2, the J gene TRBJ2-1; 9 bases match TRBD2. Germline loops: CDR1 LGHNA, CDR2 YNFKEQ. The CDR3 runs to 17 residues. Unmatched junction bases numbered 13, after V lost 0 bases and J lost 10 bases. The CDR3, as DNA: TGTGCCAGCAGCCAAGATAGTGGGCGGGGGGGCGTTGGAGAGCAGTTCTTC. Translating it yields CASSQDSGRGGVGEQFF.

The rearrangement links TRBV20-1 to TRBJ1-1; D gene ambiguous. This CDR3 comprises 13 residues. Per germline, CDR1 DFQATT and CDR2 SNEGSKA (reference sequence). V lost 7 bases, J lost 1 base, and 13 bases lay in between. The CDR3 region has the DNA TGCAGTGTTAACGGGAAATCGAACACTGAAGCTTTCTTT. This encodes CSVNGKSNTEAFF.

CDR3 region: CASSATGGEETQYF. CDR3 DNA sequence: TGCGCCAGCAGCGCAACAGGGGGCGAAGAGACCCAGTACTTC. The V and J genes are TRBV5-1 and TRBJ2-5; 9 bases line up with TRBD1. The germline V gene has CDR1 SGHRS and CDR2 YFSETQ. V was clipped by 4 bases and J by 3 bases; unmatched bases: 4. The CDR3 is 14 residues long.

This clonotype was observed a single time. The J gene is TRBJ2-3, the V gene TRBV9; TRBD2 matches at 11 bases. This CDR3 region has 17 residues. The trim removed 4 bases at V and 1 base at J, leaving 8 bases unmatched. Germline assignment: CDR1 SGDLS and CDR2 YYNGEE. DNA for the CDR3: TGTGCCAGCAGCCCATACTCGGGACTAGCGGGCACAGATACGCAGTATTTT. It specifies CASSPYSGLAGTDTQYF.